This is a list of T cell receptor beta chains from one sample in a study of blood T cell repertoires in COVID-19. Assay used: immunoSEQ multiplex PCR; TCRdb lists only in-frame clones, some missing. Of more than 45,000 clones listed, just under 85% are singletons. The sample was peripheral blood. These receptors were collected from a human donor in a cohort sampled during active COVID-19. Each CDR3 is given with its conserved first and last residue. Each record gives: J gene, V gene, clone size, D gene, CDR3 DNA, CDR3 protein. D genes are given only for firm matches. The listing skips clone size in some rows; elsewhere it reads once, few, many or a size class.

>TRBJ1-6|TRBV18|.|TRBD1
TGTGCCAGCTCACGCCCGACAGGGGCCGTTAATTCACCCCTCCACTTT
CASSRPTGAVNSPLHF
>TRBJ1-1|TRBV7-9|few|TRBD1
TGTGCCAGCAGCTTAGGACAGGGCACTGAAGCTTTCTTT
CASSLGQGTEAFF
>TRBJ1-2|TRBV19|.|.
TGTGCCAGTAGTCAGGGAATAGCTAACTATGGCTACACCTTC
CASSQGIANYGYTF
>TRBJ2-7|TRBV5-8|.|.
TGTGCCAGCAGCTTGGCCAGGTTTCCCAGGAAGACCGACTACGAGCAGTACTTC
CASSLARFPRKTDYEQYF
>TRBJ1-2|TRBV7-2|.|.
TGTGCCAGCAGTTCTCACACAGGGTGGTATGGCTACACCTTC
CASSSHTGWYGYTF
>TRBJ1-6|TRBV6-4|.|TRBD1
TGTGCCAGCAGTGAGCCGGTCTCGGGACAGGACTTCTCACCCCTCCACTTT
CASSEPVSGQDFSPLHF
>TRBJ1-2|TRBV6-5|once|.
TGTGCCAGCAGTTACGGGCAGGGACACGGAGGCTACACCTTC
CASSYGQGHGGYTF
>TRBJ2-1|TRBV19|once|.
TGTGCCAGTAGTGCAAGGGGTGGAGAGAATAATGAGCAGTTCTTC
CASSARGGENNEQFF
>TRBJ1-5|TRBV28|.|TRBD1
TGTGCCAGCAGTTCCCCCCTGACAGGGGACAATCAGCCCCAGCATTTT
CASSSPLTGDNQPQHF
>TRBJ2-3|TRBV19|.|.
TGTGCCAGTAGTGGAATTCAGGTTGGGACAGATACGCAGTATTTT
CASSGIQVGTDTQYF
>TRBJ2-5|TRBV24-1|many|.
TGTGCCACCAGTCAGGGTGGGGATGCGACCCAGTACTTC
CATSQGGDATQYF
>TRBJ2-7|TRBV5-4|once|.
TGTGCCAGCAGCGCGGACCTAGCGAGCTACGAGCAGTACTTC
CASSADLASYEQYF
>TRBJ1-2|TRBV4-3|.|.
TGCGCCAGCAGCCATGGGGGGGCACAAGGCTATGGCTACACCTTC
CASSHGGAQGYGYTF
>TRBJ2-5|TRBV27|.|TRBD1
TGTGCCAGCAGTCCCTCCGGGACAGAAGAGACCCAGTACTTC
CASSPSGTEETQYF
>TRBJ2-2|TRBV2|.|.
TGTGCCAGCAGCCTAATGGGGGGGCTCACCGGGGAGCTGTTTTTT
CASSLMGGLTGELFF